This T cell receptor beta chain is drawn from a study of cytomegalovirus exposure and HLA in healthy donors. Amplification used 60 Vbeta primers and 13 Jbeta primers. The protocol was immunoSEQ multiplex PCR, while the TCRdb copy is restricted to in-frame clones and leaves out a portion. Of more than 100,000 clones in the sample, under 70% were seen once. To note about this clone: What it recognizes is unknown.

Study observations and caveats: Roughly uniform depth of sequencing across donors was assumed in presence/absence analyses. Earlier findings revealed that most TCR beta V segments proved productive either about 87% or about 30% of the time.

This TCR was sampled from a man younger than 35 in good health and CMV-seronegative. Sequencing used PBMCs.

CDR3 loop: CASSAPTSGGSQETQYF. CDR3 coding DNA: TGTGCCAGCAGTGCCCCGACTAGCGGGGGATCCCAAGAGACCCAGTACTTC. The chain has TRBV28 and TRBJ2-5; 12 bases match TRBD2. Germline V lookup: CDR1 MDHEN, CDR2 SYDVKM. With 5 bases clipped from V and 1 base from J, the junction kept 8 bases outside the gene matches. The CDR3 sequence is 17 residues long. The whole variable domain, filled in from reference TRBV28 and TRBJ2-5, reads DVKVTQSSRYLVKRTGEKVFLECVQDMDHENMFWYRQDPGLGLRLIYFSYDVKMKEKGDIPEGYSVSREKKERFSLILESASTNQTSMYLCASSAPTSGGSQETQYFGPGTRLLVL.